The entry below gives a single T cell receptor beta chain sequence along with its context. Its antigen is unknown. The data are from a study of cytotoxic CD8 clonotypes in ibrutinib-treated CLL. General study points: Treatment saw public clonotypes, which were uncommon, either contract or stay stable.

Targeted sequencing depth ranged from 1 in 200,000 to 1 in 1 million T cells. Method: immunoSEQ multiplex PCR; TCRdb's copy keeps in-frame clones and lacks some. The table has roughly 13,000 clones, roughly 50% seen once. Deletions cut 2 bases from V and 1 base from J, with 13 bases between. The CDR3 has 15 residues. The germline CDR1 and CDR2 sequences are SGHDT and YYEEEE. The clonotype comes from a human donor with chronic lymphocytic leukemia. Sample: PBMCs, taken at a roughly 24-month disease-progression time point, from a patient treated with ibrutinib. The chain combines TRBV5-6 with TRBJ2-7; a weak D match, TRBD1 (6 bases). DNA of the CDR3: TGTGCCAGCAGCTTCAGGGGTACTGGTTCCTACGAGCAGTACTTC. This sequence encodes CASSFRGTGSYEQYF.